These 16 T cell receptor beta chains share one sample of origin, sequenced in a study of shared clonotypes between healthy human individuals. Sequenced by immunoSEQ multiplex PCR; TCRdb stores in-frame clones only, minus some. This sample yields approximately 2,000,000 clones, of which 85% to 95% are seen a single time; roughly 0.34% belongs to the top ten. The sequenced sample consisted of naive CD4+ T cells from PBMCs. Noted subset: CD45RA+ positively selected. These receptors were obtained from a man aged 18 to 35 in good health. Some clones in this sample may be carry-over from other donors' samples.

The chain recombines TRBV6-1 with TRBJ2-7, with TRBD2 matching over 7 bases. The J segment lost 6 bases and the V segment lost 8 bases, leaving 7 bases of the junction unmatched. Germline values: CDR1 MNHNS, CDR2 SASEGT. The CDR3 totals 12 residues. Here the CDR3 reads CASGLVSSEQYF. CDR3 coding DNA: TGTGCCAGCGGACTAGTTTCGTCCGAGCAGTACTTC.

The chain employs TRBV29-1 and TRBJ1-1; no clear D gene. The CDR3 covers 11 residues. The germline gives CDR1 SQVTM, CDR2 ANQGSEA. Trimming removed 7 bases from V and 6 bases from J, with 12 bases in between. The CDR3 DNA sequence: TGCAGCGCCGCGCCCGTCTCTGAAGCTTTCTTT. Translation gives CSAAPVSEAFF.

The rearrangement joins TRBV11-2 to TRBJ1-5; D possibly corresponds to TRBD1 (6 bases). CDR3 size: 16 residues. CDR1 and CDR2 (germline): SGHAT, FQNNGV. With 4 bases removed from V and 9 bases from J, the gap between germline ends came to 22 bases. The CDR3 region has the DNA TGTGCCAGCAGCTCCCTTGGGGAAGGGGGTCGTGGGCCCCAGCATTTT. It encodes CASSSLGEGGRGPQHF.

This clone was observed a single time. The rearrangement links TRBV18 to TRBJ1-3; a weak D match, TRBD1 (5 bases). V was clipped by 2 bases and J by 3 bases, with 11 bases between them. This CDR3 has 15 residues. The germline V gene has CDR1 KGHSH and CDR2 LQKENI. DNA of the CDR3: TGTGCCAGCTCACCAGTAACAGGTGGTGGAAACACCATATATTTT. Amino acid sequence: CASSPVTGGGNTIYF.

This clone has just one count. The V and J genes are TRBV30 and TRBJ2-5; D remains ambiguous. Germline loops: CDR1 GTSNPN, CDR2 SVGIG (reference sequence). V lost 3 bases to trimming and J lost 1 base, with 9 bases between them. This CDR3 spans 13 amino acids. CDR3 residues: CAWRQQIQETQYF. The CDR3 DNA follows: TGTGCCTGGAGGCAACAGATCCAAGAGACCCAGTACTTC. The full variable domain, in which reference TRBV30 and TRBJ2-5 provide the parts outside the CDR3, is SQTIHQWPATLVQPVGSPLSLECTVEGTSNPNLYWYRQAAGRGLQLLFYSVGIGQISSEVPQNLSASRPQDRQFILSSKKLLLSDSGFYLCAWRQQIQETQYFGPGTRLLVL.

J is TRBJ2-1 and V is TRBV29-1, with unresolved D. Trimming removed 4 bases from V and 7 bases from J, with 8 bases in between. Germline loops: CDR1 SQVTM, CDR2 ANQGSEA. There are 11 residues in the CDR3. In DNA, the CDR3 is TGCAGCGTTGGTGTGCTAAATGAGCAGTTCTTC. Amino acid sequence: CSVGVLNEQFF.

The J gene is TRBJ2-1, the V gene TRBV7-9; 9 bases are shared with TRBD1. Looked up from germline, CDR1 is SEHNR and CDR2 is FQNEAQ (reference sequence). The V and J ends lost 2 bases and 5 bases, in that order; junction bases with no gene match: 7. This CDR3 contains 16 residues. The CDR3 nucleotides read TGTGCCAGCAGCTTAAGGGGGACAGGGAGCCACAATGAGCAGTTCTTC. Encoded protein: CASSLRGTGSHNEQFF.

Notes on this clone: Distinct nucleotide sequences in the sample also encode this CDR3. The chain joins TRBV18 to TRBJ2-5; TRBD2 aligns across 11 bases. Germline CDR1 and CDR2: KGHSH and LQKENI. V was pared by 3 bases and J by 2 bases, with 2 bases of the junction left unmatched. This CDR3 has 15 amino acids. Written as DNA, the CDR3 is TGTGCCAGCTCACCCCGGACTAGCGGGCAAGAGACCCAGTACTTC. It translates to CASSPRTSGQETQYF.

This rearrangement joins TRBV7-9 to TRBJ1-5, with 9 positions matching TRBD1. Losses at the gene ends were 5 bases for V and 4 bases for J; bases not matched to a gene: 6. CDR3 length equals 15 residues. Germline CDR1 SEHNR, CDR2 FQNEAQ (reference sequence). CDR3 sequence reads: CASSPAGTGNQPQHF. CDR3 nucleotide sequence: TGTGCCAGCAGCCCCGCCGGGACAGGGAATCAGCCCCAGCATTTT.

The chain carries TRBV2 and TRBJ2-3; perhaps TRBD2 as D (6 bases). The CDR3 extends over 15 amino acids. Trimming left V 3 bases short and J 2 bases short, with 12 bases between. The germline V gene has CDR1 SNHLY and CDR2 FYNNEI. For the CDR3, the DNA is TGTGCCAGCAGTGACGGGGGTTCGATCACAGATACGCAGTATTTT. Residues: CASSDGGSITDTQYF.

The CDR3 DNA follows: TGTGCCAGCAGCTTAGCGGGAGGGCCCTCTGGGGCCAACGTCCTGACTTTC. Protein product: CASSLAGGPSGANVLTF. The rearrangement links TRBV5-4 to TRBJ2-6; the match to TRBD2 covers 10 bases. CDR1 is SGHNT and CDR2 is YYREEE in the germline V gene (reference sequence). The CDR3 is 17 amino acids. V dropped 2 bases and J dropped 0; count of bases not matched to a gene: 2.

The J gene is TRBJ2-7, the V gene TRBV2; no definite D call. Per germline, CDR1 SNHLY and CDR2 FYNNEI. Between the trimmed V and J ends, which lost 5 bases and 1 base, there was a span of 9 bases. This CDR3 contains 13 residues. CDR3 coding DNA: TGTGCCAGCAGTTTAATAACGTCCTACGAGCAGTACTTC. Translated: CASSLITSYEQYF.

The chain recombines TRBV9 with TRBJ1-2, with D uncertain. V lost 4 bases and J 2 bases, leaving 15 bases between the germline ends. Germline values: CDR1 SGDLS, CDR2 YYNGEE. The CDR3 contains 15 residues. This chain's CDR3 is CASSPTYGLNYGYTF. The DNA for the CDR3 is TGTGCCAGCAGCCCGACGTACGGACTCAACTATGGCTACACCTTC.

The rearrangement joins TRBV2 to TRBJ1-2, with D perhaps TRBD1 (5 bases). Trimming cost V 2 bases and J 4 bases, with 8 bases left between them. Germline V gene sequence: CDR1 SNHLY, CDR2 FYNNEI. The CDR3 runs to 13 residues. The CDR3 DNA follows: TGTGCCAGCAGTGAACAGGGTTCCTATGGCTACACCTTC. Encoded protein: CASSEQGSYGYTF.

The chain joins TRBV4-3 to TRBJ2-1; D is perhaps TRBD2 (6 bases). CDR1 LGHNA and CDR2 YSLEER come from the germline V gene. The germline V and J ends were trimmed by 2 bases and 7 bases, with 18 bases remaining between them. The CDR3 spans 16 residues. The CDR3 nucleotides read TGCGCCAGCAGCCAACTAACGGGAGTGGCTGTAAATGAGCAGTTCTTC. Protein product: CASSQLTGVAVNEQFF.

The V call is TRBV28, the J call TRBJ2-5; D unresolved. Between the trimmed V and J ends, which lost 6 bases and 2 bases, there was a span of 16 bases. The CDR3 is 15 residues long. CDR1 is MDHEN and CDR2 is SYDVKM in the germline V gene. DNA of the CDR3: TGTGCCAGCAGCCTTATTCCTAACGGGCAAGAGACCCAGTACTTC. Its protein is CASSLIPNGQETQYF.